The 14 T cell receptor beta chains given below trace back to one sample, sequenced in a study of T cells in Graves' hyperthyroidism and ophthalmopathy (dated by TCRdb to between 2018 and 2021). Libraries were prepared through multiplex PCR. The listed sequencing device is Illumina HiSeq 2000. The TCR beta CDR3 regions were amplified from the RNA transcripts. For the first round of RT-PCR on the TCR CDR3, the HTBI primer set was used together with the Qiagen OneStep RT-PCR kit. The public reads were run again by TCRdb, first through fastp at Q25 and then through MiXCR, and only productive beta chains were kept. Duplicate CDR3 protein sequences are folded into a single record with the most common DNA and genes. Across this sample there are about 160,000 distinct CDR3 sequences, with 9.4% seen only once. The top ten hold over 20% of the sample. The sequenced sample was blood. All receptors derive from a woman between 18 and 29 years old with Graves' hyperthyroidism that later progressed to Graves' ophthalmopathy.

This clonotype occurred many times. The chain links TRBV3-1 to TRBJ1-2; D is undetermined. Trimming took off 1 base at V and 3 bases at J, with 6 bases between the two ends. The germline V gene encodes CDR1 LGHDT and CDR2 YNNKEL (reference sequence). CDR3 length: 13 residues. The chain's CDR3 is CASSQAEHYGYTF. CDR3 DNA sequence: TGTGCCAGCAGCCAAGCAGAACACTATGGCTACACCTTC.

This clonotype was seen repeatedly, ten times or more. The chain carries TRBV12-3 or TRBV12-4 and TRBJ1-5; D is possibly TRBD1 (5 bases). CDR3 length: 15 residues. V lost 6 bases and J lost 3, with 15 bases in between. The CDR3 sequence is CASSQSGGINQPQHF. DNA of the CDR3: TGTGCCAGCAGCCAAAGCGGGGGGATCAATCAGCCCCAGCATTTT.

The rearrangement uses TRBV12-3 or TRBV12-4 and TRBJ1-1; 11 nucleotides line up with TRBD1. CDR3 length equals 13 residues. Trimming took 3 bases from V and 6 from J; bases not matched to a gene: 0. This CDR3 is CASSLGQGAEAFF. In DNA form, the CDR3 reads TGTGCCAGCAGTTTGGGACAGGGGGCTGAAGCTTTCTTT.

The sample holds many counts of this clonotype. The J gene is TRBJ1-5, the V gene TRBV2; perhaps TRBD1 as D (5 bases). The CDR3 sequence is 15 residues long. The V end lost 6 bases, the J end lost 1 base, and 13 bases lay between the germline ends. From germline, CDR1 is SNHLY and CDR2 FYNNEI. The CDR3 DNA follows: TGTGCCAGCAGGTCCTTCAGGGACAGCAATCAGCCCCAGCATTTT. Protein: CASRSFRDSNQPQHF.

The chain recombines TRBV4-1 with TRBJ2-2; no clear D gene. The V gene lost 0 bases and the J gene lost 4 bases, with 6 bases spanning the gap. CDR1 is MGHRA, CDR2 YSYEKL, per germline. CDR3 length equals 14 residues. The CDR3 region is CASSQDAVTGELFF. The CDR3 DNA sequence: TGCGCCAGCAGCCAAGATGCCGTCACCGGGGAGCTGTTTTTT.

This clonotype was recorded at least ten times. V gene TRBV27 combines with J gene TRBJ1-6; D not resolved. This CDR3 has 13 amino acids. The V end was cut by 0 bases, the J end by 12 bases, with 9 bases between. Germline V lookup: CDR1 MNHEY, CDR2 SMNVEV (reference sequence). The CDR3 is CASSLSGAGPLHF. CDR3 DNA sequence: TGTGCCAGCAGTTTATCCGGCGCGGGACCCCTCCACTTT.

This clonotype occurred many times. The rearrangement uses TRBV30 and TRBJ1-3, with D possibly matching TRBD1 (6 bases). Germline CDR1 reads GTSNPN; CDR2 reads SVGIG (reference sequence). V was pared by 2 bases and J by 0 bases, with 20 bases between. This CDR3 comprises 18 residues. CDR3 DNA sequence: TGTGCCTGGAGTATAGAAGCTTGGGACACTTCCTCTGGAAACACCATATATTTT. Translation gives CAWSIEAWDTSSGNTIYF.

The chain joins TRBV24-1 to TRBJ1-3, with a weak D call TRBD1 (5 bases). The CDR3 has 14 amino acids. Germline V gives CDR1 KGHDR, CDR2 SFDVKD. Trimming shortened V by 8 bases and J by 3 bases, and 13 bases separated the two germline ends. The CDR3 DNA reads TGTGCCACCATCGGGGGAAATAGTGGAAACACCATATATTTT. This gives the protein CATIGGNSGNTIYF.

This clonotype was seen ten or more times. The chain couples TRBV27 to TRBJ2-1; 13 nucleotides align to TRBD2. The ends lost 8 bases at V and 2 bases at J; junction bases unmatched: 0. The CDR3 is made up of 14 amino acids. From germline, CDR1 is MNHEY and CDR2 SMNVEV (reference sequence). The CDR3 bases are TGTGCCAGCGGGACTAGCGGGACCTACAATGAGCAGTTCTTC. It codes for CASGTSGTYNEQFF.

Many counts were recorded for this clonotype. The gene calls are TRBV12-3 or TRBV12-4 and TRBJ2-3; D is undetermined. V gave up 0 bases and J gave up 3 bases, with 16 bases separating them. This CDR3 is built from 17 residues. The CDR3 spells CASSLAFTLSKTDTQYF. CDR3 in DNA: TGTGCCAGCAGTTTAGCGTTCACCTTATCTAAAACAGATACGCAGTATTTT.

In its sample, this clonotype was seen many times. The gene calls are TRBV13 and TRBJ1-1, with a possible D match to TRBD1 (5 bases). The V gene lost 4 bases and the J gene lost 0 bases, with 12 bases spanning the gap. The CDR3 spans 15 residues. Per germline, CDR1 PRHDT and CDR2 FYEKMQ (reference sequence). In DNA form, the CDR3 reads TGTGCCAGCAGCTATTGGGGCAGCATGAACACTGAAGCTTTCTTT. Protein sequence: CASSYWGSMNTEAFF.

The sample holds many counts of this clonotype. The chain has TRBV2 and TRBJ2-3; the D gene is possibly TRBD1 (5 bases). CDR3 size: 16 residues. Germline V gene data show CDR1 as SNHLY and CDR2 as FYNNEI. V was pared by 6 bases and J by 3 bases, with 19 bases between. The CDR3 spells CASREDTATPTDTQYF. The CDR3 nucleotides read TGTGCCAGCAGAGAGGACACAGCAACACCGACAGATACGCAGTATTTT.

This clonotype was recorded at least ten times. The CDR3 bases are TGTGCCAGCAGTGACGAGGGGGAACTCGGTGGCTACACCTTC. Amino acid sequence: CASSDEGELGGYTF. This rearrangement joins TRBV6-4 to TRBJ1-2; D may be TRBD1 (6 bases). The CDR3 has 14 amino acids. The V and J ends lost 2 bases and 7 bases respectively, with 14 bases between them. The germline gives CDR1 MRHNA, CDR2 SNTAGT.

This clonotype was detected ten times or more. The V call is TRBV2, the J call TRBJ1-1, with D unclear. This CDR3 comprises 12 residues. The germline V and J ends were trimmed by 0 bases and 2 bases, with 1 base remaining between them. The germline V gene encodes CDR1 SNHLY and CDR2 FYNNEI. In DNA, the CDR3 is TGTGCCAGCAGTGAAGCCAACACTGAAGCTTTCTTT. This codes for CASSEANTEAFF.